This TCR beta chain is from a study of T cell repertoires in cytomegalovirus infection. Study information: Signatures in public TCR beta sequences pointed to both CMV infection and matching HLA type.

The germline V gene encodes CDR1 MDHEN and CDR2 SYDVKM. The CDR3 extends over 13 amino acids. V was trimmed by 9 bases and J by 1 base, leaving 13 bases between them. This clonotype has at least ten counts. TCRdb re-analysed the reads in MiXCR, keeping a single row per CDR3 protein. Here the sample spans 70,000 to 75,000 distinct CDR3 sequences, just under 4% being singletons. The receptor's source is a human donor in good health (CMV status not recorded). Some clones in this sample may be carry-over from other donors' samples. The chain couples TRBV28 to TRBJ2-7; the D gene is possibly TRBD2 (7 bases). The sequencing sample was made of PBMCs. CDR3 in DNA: TGTGCCAGTAAAGGGGGGGTTTCCTACGAGCAGTACTTC. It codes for CASKGGVSYEQYF. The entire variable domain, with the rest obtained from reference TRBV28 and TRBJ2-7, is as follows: DVKVTQSSRYLVKRTGEKVFLECVQDMDHENMFWYRQDPGLGLRLIYFSYDVKMKEKGDIPEGYSVSREKKERFSLILESASTNQTSMYLCASKGGVSYEQYFGPGTRLTVT.